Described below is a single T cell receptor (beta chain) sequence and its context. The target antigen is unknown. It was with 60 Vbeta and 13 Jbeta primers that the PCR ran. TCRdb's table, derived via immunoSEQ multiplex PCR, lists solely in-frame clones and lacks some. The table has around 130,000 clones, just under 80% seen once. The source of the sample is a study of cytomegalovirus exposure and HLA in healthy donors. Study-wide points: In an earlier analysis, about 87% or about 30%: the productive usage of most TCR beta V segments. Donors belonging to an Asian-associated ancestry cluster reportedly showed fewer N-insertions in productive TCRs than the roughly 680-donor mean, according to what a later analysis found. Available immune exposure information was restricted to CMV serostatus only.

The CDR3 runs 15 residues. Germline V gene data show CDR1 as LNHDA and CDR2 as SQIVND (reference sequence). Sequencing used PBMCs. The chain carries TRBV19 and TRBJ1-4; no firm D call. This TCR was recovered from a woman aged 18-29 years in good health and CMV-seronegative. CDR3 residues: CATKRDAESNEKLFF. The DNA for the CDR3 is TGTGCAACTAAGAGAGACGCCGAGTCTAATGAAAAACTGTTTTTT.